This T cell receptor beta chain was recovered during a study of cytomegalovirus exposure and HLA in healthy donors. Vbeta (60) and Jbeta (13) primers were used in the PCR. Some clones are missing from TCRdb's copy, which holds only in-frame ones; the method was immunoSEQ multiplex PCR. Here the sample spans 90,000 to 120,000 clones, roughly 80% being singletons. Notes on this clone: The antigen remains undetermined.

Regarding the study as a whole: Compared with the roughly 700-donor mean, an Asian-associated ancestry cluster reportedly had fewer N-insertions, according to a later analysis. There were a few CMV-associated chains whose specificity for CMV antigens was confirmed in vitro.

V was cut by 2 bases and J by 10 bases, with 9 bases left in between. The length of the CDR3 is 12 residues. The germline gives CDR1 SGHNT, CDR2 YENEEA. Material: PBMCs. The rearrangement uses TRBV11-3 and TRBJ2-1; D is perhaps TRBD1 (6 bases). This clonotype was sampled from a man aged 25-45 years in good health and CMV-seronegative. The CDR3 region has the DNA TGTGCCAGCAGCTTACGGGACACCGAGCAGTTCTTC. Protein product: CASSLRDTEQFF.